This entry lists 13 T cell receptor beta chains sequenced from one sample in a study of OX40 agonist ivuxolimab in advanced cancers. The table came from immunoSEQ multiplex PCR; TCRdb's copy has only in-frame clones and leaves some out. Of roughly 48,000 clones in the sample, approximately 88% were seen once. The specimen comprised CD4+ or CD8+ T cells sorted from blood, sampled in a trial of the OX40 agonist ivuxolimab. These receptors were collected from an adult with an advanced solid tumor such as melanoma, head and neck, liver or kidney cancer.

The chain is built from TRBV2 and TRBJ1-2; D is unresolved. The CDR3 has 15 amino acids. V dropped 8 bases and J dropped 3 bases, with 19 bases sitting between them. Per the germline V gene, CDR1 is SNHLY and CDR2 is FYNNEI. CDR3 residues: CASQRSAIRDYGYTF. CDR3 in DNA: TGTGCCAGCCAGAGGTCCGCTATCCGGGACTATGGCTACACCTTC.

The chain combines TRBV10-3 with TRBJ1-2, with D hard to call. Germline values: CDR1 ENHRY, CDR2 SYGVKD. Deletions cut 0 bases from V and 1 base from J, with 12 bases between. The CDR3 has 16 residues. The CDR3 is CAISESDRQFNYGYTF. The CDR3 nucleotides read TGTGCCATCAGTGAGTCGGACCGTCAATTTAACTATGGCTACACCTTC.

The chain is built from TRBV11-1 and TRBJ1-4; D possibly corresponds to TRBD1 (6 bases). The germline gives CDR1 SGHAT, CDR2 FQDESV (reference sequence). The CDR3 sequence is 14 residues long. Between the trimmed V and J ends, which lost 5 bases and 7 bases, there was a span of 14 bases. CDR3 nucleotides: TGTGCCAGCAGCCCGACAGGTCCCAGTGAAAAACTGTTTTTT. Translating it yields CASSPTGPSEKLFF.

The chain recombines TRBV4-2 with TRBJ2-7; no definite D call. Between the trimmed V and J ends, which lost 0 bases and 3 bases, there was a span of 15 bases. The CDR3 has 16 residues. CDR1 and CDR2 from the germline V gene are LGHNA and YNFKEQ. CDR3 DNA sequence: TGTGCCAGCAGCCAAGATTGGGCAGTACCGAACTACGAGCAGTACTTC. Translating gives CASSQDWAVPNYEQYF.

The chain has TRBV19 and TRBJ2-1, with 7 positions matching TRBD2. CDR1 and CDR2 from the germline V gene are LNHDA and SQIVND (reference sequence). This CDR3 contains 16 residues. V dropped 2 bases and J dropped 6; count of bases not matched to a gene: 10. The CDR3 DNA is TGTGCCAGTAGTATAATCGGGCGGGAGCTCGGCAATGAGCAGTTCTTC. It is translated as CASSIIGRELGNEQFF.

The chain has TRBV5-1 and TRBJ2-3; TRBD2 aligns across 7 bases. CDR1 SGHRS and CDR2 YFSETQ come from the germline V gene. This CDR3 is 15 amino acids long. Germline trimming cut 0 bases from V and 0 bases from J; bases unmatched to any gene: 1. The CDR3 coding sequence is TGCGCCAGCAGCTTGGTAGCGGGTAGCACAGATACGCAGTATTTT. Amino acids: CASSLVAGSTDTQYF.

The CDR3 reads CASSKTGGNTEAFF. The CDR3, as DNA: TGTGCCAGCAGTAAGACAGGCGGGAACACTGAAGCTTTCTTT. This chain uses TRBV25-1 with TRBJ1-1; TRBD1 might be the D (6 bases). Germline V gene data show CDR1 as MGHDK and CDR2 as SYGVNS. V was shortened by 5 bases and J by 1 base, with 11 bases between the two germline ends. The CDR3 runs 14 residues.

By sample share, this clone is medium-sized. The rearrangement links TRBV30 to TRBJ2-2; D not certain. V lost 1 base, J lost 7 bases, and 10 bases lay in between. This CDR3 comprises 13 residues. Looked up from germline, CDR1 is GTSNPN and CDR2 is SVGIG (reference sequence). This chain's CDR3 is CAWSARPDGELFF. CDR3 nucleotides: TGTGCCTGGAGTGCGAGGCCTGACGGGGAGCTGTTTTTT.

CDR3 region: CASSPIEAGKGGGTEAFF. In DNA form, the CDR3 reads TGTGCCAGCTCACCAATCGAGGCGGGGAAGGGCGGAGGCACTGAAGCTTTCTTT. The J gene is TRBJ1-1, the V gene TRBV18; no firm D call. Germline assignment: CDR1 KGHSH and CDR2 LQKENI. The CDR3 totals 18 residues. Trimming removed 2 bases at V and 4 bases at J, with 23 bases between.

The chain uses TRBV6-6 and TRBJ1-1, with unresolved D. CDR1 is MNHNY and CDR2 is SVGAGI in the germline V gene (reference sequence). V lost 7 bases, J lost 1 base, and 10 bases lay in between. The CDR3 has 13 amino acids. The CDR3 DNA reads as TGTGCCAGCACCCGTACTGGGAACACTGAAGCTTTCTTT. Protein product: CASTRTGNTEAFF.

The chain uses TRBV5-1 and TRBJ1-1, with 11 bases fitting TRBD1. Trimming cost V 1 base and J 6 bases; bases outside gene matches: 5. This CDR3 comprises 15 residues. The germline V gene encodes CDR1 SGHRS and CDR2 YFSETQ. Here the CDR3 reads CASSLLGQGEAEAFF. The CDR3 DNA reads as TGCGCCAGCAGCTTGCTGGGACAGGGGGAGGCTGAAGCTTTCTTT.

The chain carries TRBV28 and TRBJ2-5, with D possibly being TRBD2 (6 bases). CDR1 and CDR2 (germline): MDHEN, SYDVKM. This CDR3 comprises 16 residues. With 6 bases removed from V and 9 bases from J, the gap between germline ends came to 26 bases. In DNA, the CDR3 is TGTGCCAGCAGCCGACATTGGCGGGGCCATCCTATTGCCCAGTACTTC. It yields the protein CASSRHWRGHPIAQYF.

This clone was picked up a small number of times. J is TRBJ2-5 and V is TRBV5-1, with D possibly TRBD1 on 5 matching bases. The V and J ends lost 2 bases and 5 bases respectively, with 10 bases between them. The germline V gene encodes CDR1 SGHRS and CDR2 YFSETQ. This CDR3 spans 13 amino acids. CDR3 in DNA: TGCGCCAGCAGCTTCAGGGTAGGGGAGACCCAGTACTTC. Encoded protein: CASSFRVGETQYF.